The clone carrying this T cell receptor beta chain was seen a single time. The germline V and J ends were trimmed by 7 bases and 4 bases, with 13 bases remaining between them. The CDR3 loop spans 13 amino acids. Germline-derived CDR1 and CDR2 are MNHEY and SVGAGI. Only in-frame clones appear in the TCRdb table, and some are missing; sequencing was by immunoSEQ multiplex PCR. The repertoire holds some 300,000 clones, roughly 90% seen once, with roughly 8.9% in the top ten. This specimen belongs to a study of blood T cell repertoires in COVID-19. The TCR sequence derives from a woman aged 40 to 50 who had recovered from COVID-19. The chain recombines TRBV6-5 with TRBJ2-5, with D tentatively TRBD2 (6 bases). Sequencing was carried out using PBMCs or T cells enriched from blood (not recorded which). The CDR3 here is CASNSGTLETQYF. The CDR3 coding sequence is TGTGCCAGCAACTCCGGGACTTTAGAGACCCAGTACTTC.